The rows below give T cell receptor beta chains drawn from one sample of a study of shared clonotypes between healthy human individuals. Produced via immunoSEQ multiplex PCR; TCRdb's table is partial and in-frame only. The sample has some 1 million clones; about 70% are singletons. Specimen: memory CD4+ T cells sorted from blood. These receptors came from a man between 18 and 35 years old in good health. Each CDR3 is given with its conserved first and last residue. The D gene is left open where the match is weak. Clone size appears in some rows only: once, few, many, or a class for an expanded clone.

CDR3nt | CDR3aa | j_gene | abundance | v_gene | d_gene
TGTGCCAGCAGCCGGACCCTAGGTGGGGGCACAGATACGCAGTATTTT | CASSRTLGGGTDTQYF | TRBJ2-3 | - | TRBV5-4 | -
TGTGCCAGCCGTGTATCCTGGGAGACCCAGTACTTC | CASRVSWETQYF | TRBJ2-5 | once | TRBV11-3 | -
TGCGCCAGCAGTCTTCGTACGACAGGAACGATCTCTGGGGCCAACGTCCTGACTTTC | CASSLRTTGTISGANVLTF | TRBJ2-6 | - | TRBV4-1 | -
TGTGCCAGCAGTGAACAGGGGGATCAGCCCCAGCATTTT | CASSEQGDQPQHF | TRBJ1-5 | - | TRBV6-4 | TRBD1
TGTGCCTGGAGTAAAGGAGACCTGAACACTGAAGCTTTCTTT | CAWSKGDLNTEAFF | TRBJ1-1 | many | TRBV30 | -
TGTGCCAGCAGCTCAAGAGAGCTTTACAATGAGCAGTTCTTC | CASSSRELYNEQFF | TRBJ2-1 | once | TRBV5-5 | -
TGTGCCAGCAGCCCCGACCTGGGCAGGGGAGCTTTCTTT | CASSPDLGRGAFF | TRBJ1-1 | - | TRBV5-3 | -
TGCGCCAGCAGCTCAGGGGGTTGGGGGCGGGTGGCTTTCTTT | CASSSGGWGRVAFF | TRBJ1-1 | - | TRBV4-1 | TRBD1
TGTGCCATCAGTGAGTCGAATTCAGGGGGGCAGACCCAGTACTTC | CAISESNSGGQTQYF | TRBJ2-5 | - | TRBV10-3 | -
TGTGCCAGCAGCTTAGCTAATGAAAAACTGTTTTTT | CASSLANEKLFF | TRBJ1-4 | once | TRBV7-9 | -
TGTGCCAGCAGTGAAGCGCGGGGAGTTGGAGTATCTGGCTACACCTTC | CASSEARGVGVSGYTF | TRBJ1-2 | - | TRBV2 | -
TGTGCCAGCAGCTTAAGGGGACAGGGGGCTTCTAACATTCAGTACTTC | CASSLRGQGASNIQYF | TRBJ2-4 | - | TRBV5-4 | TRBD1
TGTGCCAGCAGCCGAGCGTTGACAACGGGGATAGGTGGGGCCAACGTCCTGACTTTC | CASSRALTTGIGGANVLTF | TRBJ2-6 | - | TRBV4-2 | -
TGTGCCAGCTCACCACAGGGGGCGGTGACCGGGGAGCTGTTTTTT | CASSPQGAVTGELFF | TRBJ2-2 | - | TRBV18 | TRBD1
TGTGCCAGCACTCGGACTGTGGGGGACTATGGCTACACCTTC | CASTRTVGDYGYTF | TRBJ1-2 | once | TRBV6-5 | -
TGTGCCAGCAGCTTAGGGGCGTTCCAAGAGACCCAGTACTTC | CASSLGAFQETQYF | TRBJ2-5 | - | TRBV13 | -
TGTGCCAGTAGCGACGGTTTCTCTGGAAACACCATATATTTT | CASSDGFSGNTIYF | TRBJ1-3 | - | TRBV2 | -
TGCGCCAGCTATACCGGGACAGAACTCACAGATACGCAGTATTTT | CASYTGTELTDTQYF | TRBJ2-3 | - | TRBV5-1 | TRBD1
TGTGCCAGCAGCCTGGGACAGGGGGCGCGTGACTATGGCTACACCTTC | CASSLGQGARDYGYTF | TRBJ1-2 | - | TRBV5-5 | TRBD1
TGTGCCAGCAGAATCTCGGTAGCGGGAGGGCTTTTTCCAGATACGCAGTATTTT | CASRISVAGGLFPDTQYF | TRBJ2-3 | - | TRBV2 | TRBD2
TGCGCCAGCAGCTTGGCAGCGGGGGCCCCCAGCGAGCAGTACTTC | CASSLAAGAPSEQYF | TRBJ2-7 | - | TRBV5-1 | TRBD2
TGTGCCAGCAGGCATCGGGACCCGTACGAGCAGTACTTC | CASRHRDPYEQYF | TRBJ2-7 | - | TRBV2 | -
TGTGCCACCTCACGGATAGCGGAACAAGAGACCCAGTACTTC | CATSRIAEQETQYF | TRBJ2-5 | once | TRBV6-6 | -
TGTGCCTGGAGTCTTGGACAGGGGGCTTACTCACCCCTCCACTTT | CAWSLGQGAYSPLHF | TRBJ1-6 | - | TRBV30 | TRBD1
TGTGCCAGCAGTGACGGCTATGGCTACACCTTC | CASSDGYGYTF | TRBJ1-2 | few | TRBV25-1 | -
TGTGCCAGCAGCTCGACAGGGGGCGCCTACAATGAGCAGTTCTTC | CASSSTGGAYNEQFF | TRBJ2-1 | - | TRBV11-2 | TRBD1
TGTGCCAGCGGAGGAGGGATCGGAGAGACCCAGTACTTC | CASGGGIGETQYF | TRBJ2-5 | once | TRBV5-6 | -
TGTGCCAGCAGCTTCAGGGCCCGGAGCAATCAGCCCCAGCATTTT | CASSFRARSNQPQHF | TRBJ1-5 | - | TRBV5-6 | -
TGTGCCAGCAGCGGGACTTCCTTTGGCGGGGAGCTGTTTTTT | CASSGTSFGGELFF | TRBJ2-2 | - | TRBV6-4 | -
TGCGCCAGCAGCCAAGAGGGGCAGAGCTATGGCTACACCTTC | CASSQEGQSYGYTF | TRBJ1-2 | - | TRBV4-1 | -
TGTGCCAGCAGCGGAGGAAGGGGAGGGCAGCCCCAGCATTTT | CASSGGRGGQPQHF | TRBJ1-5 | - | TRBV7-2 | -
TGCAGCGGACAAGACAGGGGGATGGATGGCTACACCTTC | CSGQDRGMDGYTF | TRBJ1-2 | - | TRBV29-1 | TRBD1
TGCAGCGTTGAAGAGGGTAAGTCTGAAGCTTTCTTT | CSVEEGKSEAFF | TRBJ1-1 | - | TRBV29-1 | -
TGCGCCAGCAGAGAAGGGTTCCAAGAGACCCAGTACTTC | CASREGFQETQYF | TRBJ2-5 | - | TRBV5-1 | -
TGTGCCAGCAGTCCCGGGACAGGGGGCACTGAAGCTTTCTTT | CASSPGTGGTEAFF | TRBJ1-1 | - | TRBV28 | TRBD1
TGTGCCAGTAGTGTGGGACAGGGTTATGGCTACACCTTC | CASSVGQGYGYTF | TRBJ1-2 | - | TRBV19 | TRBD1
TGTGCATGGAGATCGGAGAAAACGAGCTCACCCCTCCACTTT | CAWRSEKTSSPLHF | TRBJ1-6 | - | TRBV30 | -
TGTGCCAGCAGCGTTTTAGGACAGACGAACACTGAAGCTTTCTTT | CASSVLGQTNTEAFF | TRBJ1-1 | - | TRBV9 | -
TGCGCCAGCAGCCAAGGACTAAGCACAGATACGCAGTATTTT | CASSQGLSTDTQYF | TRBJ2-3 | - | TRBV4-1 | -
TGCGCCAGCAGTGAGTCGGGGGAACCGGGCGGGTACTCTGGAAACACCATATATTTT | CASSESGEPGGYSGNTIYF | TRBJ1-3 | - | TRBV10-1 | -
TGCGCCAGCAGCGTCGAGGGTTATAGCAATCAGCCCCAGCATTTT | CASSVEGYSNQPQHF | TRBJ1-5 | - | TRBV5-1 | -
TGTGCCAGCAGCTCTTTAGCGGTTACAGATACGCAGTATTTT | CASSSLAVTDTQYF | TRBJ2-3 | - | TRBV9 | -
TGCGCCAGCAGCCTGTGGACGTCGACTAGCGCGTCGAATACGCAGTATTTT | CASSLWTSTSASNTQYF | TRBJ2-3 | - | TRBV4-1 | TRBD2
TGTGCCAGCTCACAAACGGGACAGAGCTCCTACAATGAGCAGTTCTTC | CASSQTGQSSYNEQFF | TRBJ2-1 | - | TRBV18 | TRBD1
TGTGCCTGGAGTGTACGGGTGGGGGTAGCGGGTCAAGAGACCCAGTACTTC | CAWSVRVGVAGQETQYF | TRBJ2-5 | - | TRBV30 | TRBD2
TGTGCCAGCAGTGTAAGGGTCAATGAGCAGTTCTTC | CASSVRVNEQFF | TRBJ2-1 | - | TRBV2 | -
TGTGCCAGCAGCTTAGCAGACAGGGGGTCCTACAATGAGCAGTTCTTC | CASSLADRGSYNEQFF | TRBJ2-1 | - | TRBV7-8 | TRBD1
TGTGCCAGCGGACTAGCGGGATATATCACAGATACGCAGTATTTT | CASGLAGYITDTQYF | TRBJ2-3 | once | TRBV6-1 | TRBD2
TGTGCCAGCAGCTTGCGGACACTGAACACTGAAGCTTTCTTT | CASSLRTLNTEAFF | TRBJ1-1 | - | TRBV7-9 | -
TGCGCCAGCAGTCCCCTCAGGGGTACCTCCTACGAGCAGTACTTC | CASSPLRGTSYEQYF | TRBJ2-7 | many | TRBV10-2 | -
TGTGCCAGCCTGGTGGCACAGAACACCGGGGAGCTGTTTTTT | CASLVAQNTGELFF | TRBJ2-2 | - | TRBV2 | -
TGTGCCAGCAGCCTGAGGGCGGGGATTGAAGCTTTCTTT | CASSLRAGIEAFF | TRBJ1-1 | - | TRBV5-4 | -
TGTGCCAGCAGCTTAGGCGAGGCACCAACGCAGGGATTCGGCTATGGCTACACCTTC | CASSLGEAPTQGFGYGYTF | TRBJ1-2 | - | TRBV11-2 | -
TGTGCCAGCAGCCTCGGACAGGGCTCCTATAATTCACCCCTCCACTTT | CASSLGQGSYNSPLHF | TRBJ1-6 | once | TRBV9 | TRBD1
TGTGCCAGCAGCTTGCTAGAGTATGGCTACACCTTC | CASSLLEYGYTF | TRBJ1-2 | few | TRBV5-6 | -